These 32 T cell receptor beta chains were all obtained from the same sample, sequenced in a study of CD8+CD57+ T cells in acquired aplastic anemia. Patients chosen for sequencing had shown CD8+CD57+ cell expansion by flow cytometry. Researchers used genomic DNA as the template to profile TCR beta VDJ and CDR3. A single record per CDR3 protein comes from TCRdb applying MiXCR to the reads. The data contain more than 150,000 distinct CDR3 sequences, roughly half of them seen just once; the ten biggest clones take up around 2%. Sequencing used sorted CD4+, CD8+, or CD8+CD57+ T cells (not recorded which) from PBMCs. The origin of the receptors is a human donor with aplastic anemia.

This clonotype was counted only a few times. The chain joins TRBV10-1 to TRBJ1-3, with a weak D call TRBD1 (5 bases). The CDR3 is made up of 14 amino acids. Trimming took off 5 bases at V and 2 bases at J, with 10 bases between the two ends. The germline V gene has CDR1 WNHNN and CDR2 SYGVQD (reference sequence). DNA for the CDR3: TGCGCCAGCAGTCCCAGGGTGGCTGGAAACACCATATATTTT. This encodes CASSPRVAGNTIYF.

CDR3 residues: CASSEQQGSVRFF. In DNA form, the CDR3 reads TGCGCCAGCAGTGAACAACAGGGTTCAGTTCGGTTCTTC. The rearrangement joins TRBV10-1 to TRBJ2-1, with D maybe TRBD1 (6 bases). Per germline, CDR1 WNHNN and CDR2 SYGVQD (reference sequence). Trimming pared 3 bases from V and 15 bases from J, leaving 18 bases between. This CDR3 is 13 amino acids long.

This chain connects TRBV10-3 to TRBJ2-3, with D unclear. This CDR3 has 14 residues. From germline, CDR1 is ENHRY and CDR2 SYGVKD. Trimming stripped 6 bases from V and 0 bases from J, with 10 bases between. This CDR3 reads CAIRRPDSTDTQYF. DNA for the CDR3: TGTGCCATCAGACGTCCGGATAGCACAGATACGCAGTATTTT.

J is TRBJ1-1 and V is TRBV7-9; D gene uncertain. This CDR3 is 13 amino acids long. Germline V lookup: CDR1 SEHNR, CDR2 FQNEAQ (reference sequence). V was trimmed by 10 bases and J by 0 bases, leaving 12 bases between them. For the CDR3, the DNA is TGTGCCACCGGTGGCCACATGAACACTGAAGCTTTCTTT. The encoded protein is CATGGHMNTEAFF.

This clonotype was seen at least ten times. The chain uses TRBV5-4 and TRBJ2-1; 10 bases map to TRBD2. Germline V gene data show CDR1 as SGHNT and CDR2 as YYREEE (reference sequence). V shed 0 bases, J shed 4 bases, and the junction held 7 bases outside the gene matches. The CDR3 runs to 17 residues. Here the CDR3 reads CASSLALASGGYNEQFF. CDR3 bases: TGTGCCAGCAGCTTGGCCTTGGCTAGCGGGGGATACAATGAGCAGTTCTTC.

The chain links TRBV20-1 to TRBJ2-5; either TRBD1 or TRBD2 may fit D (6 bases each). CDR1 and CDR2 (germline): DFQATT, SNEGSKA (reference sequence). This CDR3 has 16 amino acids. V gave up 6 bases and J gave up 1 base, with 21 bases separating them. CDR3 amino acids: CSASSQGGTTQETQYF. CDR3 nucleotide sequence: TGCAGTGCCAGCAGCCAAGGAGGGACAACCCAAGAGACCCAGTACTTC.

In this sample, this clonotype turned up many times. In DNA, the CDR3 is TGCAGTGCTGTCTCCCCTTCTAGCGGTCTCTCCTACAATGAGCAGTTCTTC. Translation gives CSAVSPSSGLSYNEQFF. The chain uses TRBV20-1 and TRBJ2-1; TRBD2 matches at 7 bases. From germline, CDR1 is DFQATT and CDR2 SNEGSKA (reference sequence). V dropped 5 bases and J dropped 0; count of bases not matched to a gene: 13. This CDR3 is built from 17 residues.

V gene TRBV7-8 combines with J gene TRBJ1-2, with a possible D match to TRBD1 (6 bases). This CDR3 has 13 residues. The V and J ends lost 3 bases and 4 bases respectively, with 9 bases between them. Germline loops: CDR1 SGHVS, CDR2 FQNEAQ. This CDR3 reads CASSLRGFYGYTF. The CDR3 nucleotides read TGTGCCAGCAGCTTGAGGGGGTTCTATGGCTACACCTTC.

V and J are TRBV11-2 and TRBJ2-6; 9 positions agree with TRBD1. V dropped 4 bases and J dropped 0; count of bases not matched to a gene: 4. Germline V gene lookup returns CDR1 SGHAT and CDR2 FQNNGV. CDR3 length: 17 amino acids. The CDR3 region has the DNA TGTGCCAGCAGCTGGGGGACAGGGCGCTCTGGGGCCAACGTCCTGACTTTC. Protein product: CASSWGTGRSGANVLTF.

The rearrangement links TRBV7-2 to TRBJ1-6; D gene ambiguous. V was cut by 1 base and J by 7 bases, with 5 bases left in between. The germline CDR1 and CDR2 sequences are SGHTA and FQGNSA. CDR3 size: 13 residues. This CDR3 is CASSLDENSPLHF. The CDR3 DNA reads TGTGCCAGCAGCTTAGATGAGAATTCACCCCTCCACTTT.

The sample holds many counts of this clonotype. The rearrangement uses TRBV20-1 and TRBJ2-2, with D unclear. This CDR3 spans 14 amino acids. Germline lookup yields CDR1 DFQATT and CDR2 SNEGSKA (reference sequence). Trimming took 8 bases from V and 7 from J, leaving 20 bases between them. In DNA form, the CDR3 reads TGCAGTACGACCTCGAACGACTTTTTCGGGGAGCTGTTTTTT. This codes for CSTTSNDFFGELFF.

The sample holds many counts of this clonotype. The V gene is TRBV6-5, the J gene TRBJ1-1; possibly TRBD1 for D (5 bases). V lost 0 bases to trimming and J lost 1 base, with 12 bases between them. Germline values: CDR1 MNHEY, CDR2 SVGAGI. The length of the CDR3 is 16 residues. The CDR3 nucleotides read TGTGCCAGCAGTTACTCGTTTCAGGGCTGGAACACTGAAGCTTTCTTT. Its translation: CASSYSFQGWNTEAFF.

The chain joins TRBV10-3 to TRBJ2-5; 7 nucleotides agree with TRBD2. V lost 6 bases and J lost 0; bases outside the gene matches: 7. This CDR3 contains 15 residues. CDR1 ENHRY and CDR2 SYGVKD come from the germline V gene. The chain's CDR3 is CAISRGGRDQETQYF. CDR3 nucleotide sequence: TGTGCCATCAGCCGGGGAGGGCGGGACCAAGAGACCCAGTACTTC.

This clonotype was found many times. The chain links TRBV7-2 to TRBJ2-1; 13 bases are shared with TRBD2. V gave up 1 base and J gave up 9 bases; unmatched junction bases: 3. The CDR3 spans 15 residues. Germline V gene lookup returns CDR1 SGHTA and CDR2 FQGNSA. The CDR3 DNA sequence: TGTGCCAGCAGCTTAGTACTAGCGGGAGGGCCTGAGCAGTTCTTC. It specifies CASSLVLAGGPEQFF.

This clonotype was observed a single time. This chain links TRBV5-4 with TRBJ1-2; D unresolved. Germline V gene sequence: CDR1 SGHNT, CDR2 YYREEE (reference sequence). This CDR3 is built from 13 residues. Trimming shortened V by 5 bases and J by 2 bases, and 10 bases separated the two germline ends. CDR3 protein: CASRQWQNYGYTF. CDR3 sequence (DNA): TGTGCCAGCAGACAGTGGCAGAACTATGGCTACACCTTC. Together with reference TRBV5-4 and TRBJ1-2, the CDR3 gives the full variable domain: ETGVTQSPTHLIKTRGQQVTLRCSSQSGHNTVSWYQQALGQGPQFIFQYYREEENGRGNFPPRFSGLQFPNYSSELNVNALELDDSALYLCASRQWQNYGYTFGSGTRLTVV.

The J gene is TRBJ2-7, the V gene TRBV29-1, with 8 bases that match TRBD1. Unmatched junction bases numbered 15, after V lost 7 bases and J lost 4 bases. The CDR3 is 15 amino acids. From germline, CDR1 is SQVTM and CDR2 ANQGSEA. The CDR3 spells CSARRWTGSSYEQYF. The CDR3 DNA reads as TGCAGCGCCAGGCGATGGACAGGGTCGTCGTACGAGCAGTACTTC.

The CDR3 bases are TGTGCCATCAGTGGACTATCGGGAGAGACCCAGTACTTC. As protein: CAISGLSGETQYF. V is TRBV10-3 and J is TRBJ2-5; D is perhaps TRBD2 (5 bases). Trimming pared 4 bases from V and 4 bases from J, leaving 10 bases between. The CDR3 spans 13 residues. CDR1 and CDR2 from the germline V gene are ENHRY and SYGVKD.

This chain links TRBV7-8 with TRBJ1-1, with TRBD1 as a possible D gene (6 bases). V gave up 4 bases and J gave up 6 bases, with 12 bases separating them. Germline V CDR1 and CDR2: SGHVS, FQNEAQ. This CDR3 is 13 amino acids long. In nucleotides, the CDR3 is TGTGCCAGCAGCTACAGGGTCGGCGCTGAAGCTTTCTTT. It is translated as CASSYRVGAEAFF. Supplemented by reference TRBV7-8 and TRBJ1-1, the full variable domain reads GAGVSQSPRYKVAKRGQDVALRCDPISGHVSLFWYQQALGQGPEFLTYFQNEAQLDKSGLPSDRFFAERPEGSVSTLKIQRTQQEDSAVYLCASSYRVGAEAFFGQGTRLTVV.

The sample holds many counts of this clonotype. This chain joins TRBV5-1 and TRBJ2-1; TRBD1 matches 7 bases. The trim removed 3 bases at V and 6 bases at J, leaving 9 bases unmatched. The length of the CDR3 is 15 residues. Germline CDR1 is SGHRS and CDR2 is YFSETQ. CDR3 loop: CASSSRQGDVNEQFF. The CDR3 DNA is TGCGCCAGCAGCTCTCGACAGGGCGATGTCAATGAGCAGTTCTTC.

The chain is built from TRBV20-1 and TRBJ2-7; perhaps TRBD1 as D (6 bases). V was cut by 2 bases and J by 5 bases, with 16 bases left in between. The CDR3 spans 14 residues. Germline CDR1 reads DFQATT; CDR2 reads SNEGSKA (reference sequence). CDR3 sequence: CSARPYRVVHEQYF. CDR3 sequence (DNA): TGCAGTGCTAGACCCTACAGGGTGGTACACGAGCAGTACTTC.

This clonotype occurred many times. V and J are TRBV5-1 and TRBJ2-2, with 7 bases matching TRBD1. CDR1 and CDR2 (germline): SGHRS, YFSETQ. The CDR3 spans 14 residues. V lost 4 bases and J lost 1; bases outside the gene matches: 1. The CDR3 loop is CASSRTGNTGELFF. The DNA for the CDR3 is TGCGCCAGCAGCCGGACAGGGAACACCGGGGAGCTGTTTTTT.

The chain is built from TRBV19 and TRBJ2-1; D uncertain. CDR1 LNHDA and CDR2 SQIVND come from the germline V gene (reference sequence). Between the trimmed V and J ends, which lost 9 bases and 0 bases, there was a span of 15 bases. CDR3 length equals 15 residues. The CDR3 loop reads CASVLSSSSYNEQFF. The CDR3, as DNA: TGTGCCAGCGTACTTAGCAGCAGCTCCTACAATGAGCAGTTCTTC.

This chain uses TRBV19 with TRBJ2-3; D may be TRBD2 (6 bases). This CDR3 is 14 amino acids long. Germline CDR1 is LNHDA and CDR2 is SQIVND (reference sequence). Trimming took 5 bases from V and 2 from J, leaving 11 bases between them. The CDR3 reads CASSVSGTTDTQYF. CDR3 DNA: TGTGCCAGTAGTGTTAGCGGAACCACAGATACGCAGTATTTT.

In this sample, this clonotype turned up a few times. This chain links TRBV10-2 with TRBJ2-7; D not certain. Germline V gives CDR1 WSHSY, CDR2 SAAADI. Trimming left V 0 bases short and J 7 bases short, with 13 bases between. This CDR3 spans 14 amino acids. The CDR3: CASSESKGLGEQYF. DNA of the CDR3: TGCGCCAGCAGTGAGTCGAAAGGTCTCGGGGAGCAGTACTTC.

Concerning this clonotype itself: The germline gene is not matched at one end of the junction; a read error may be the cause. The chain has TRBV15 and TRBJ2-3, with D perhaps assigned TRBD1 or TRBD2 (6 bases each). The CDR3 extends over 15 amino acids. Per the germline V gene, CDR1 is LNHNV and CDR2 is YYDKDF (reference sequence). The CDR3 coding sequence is TGTGCCACCAACAGAGAGGGGGGAGGCACAGATACGCAGTATTTT. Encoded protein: CATNREGGGTDTQYF.

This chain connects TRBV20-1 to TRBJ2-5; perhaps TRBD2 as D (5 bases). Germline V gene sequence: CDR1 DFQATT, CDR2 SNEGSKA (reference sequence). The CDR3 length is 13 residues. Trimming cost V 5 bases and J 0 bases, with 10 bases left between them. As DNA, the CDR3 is TGCAGTGCTTTTCCGGACTACCAAGAGACCCAGTACTTC. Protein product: CSAFPDYQETQYF.

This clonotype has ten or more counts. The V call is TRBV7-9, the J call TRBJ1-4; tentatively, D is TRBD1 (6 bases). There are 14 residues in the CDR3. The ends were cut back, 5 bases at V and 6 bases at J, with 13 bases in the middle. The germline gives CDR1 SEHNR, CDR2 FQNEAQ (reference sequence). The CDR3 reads CASSAYREDEKLFF. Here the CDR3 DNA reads TGTGCCAGCAGCGCCTACAGGGAGGATGAAAAACTGTTTTTT.

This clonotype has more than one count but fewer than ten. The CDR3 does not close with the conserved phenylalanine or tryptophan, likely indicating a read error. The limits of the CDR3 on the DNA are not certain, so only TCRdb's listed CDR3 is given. The CDR3 sequence: CATSRGVGARSYL. The chain is built from TRBV15 and TRBJ2-7; the table gives TRBD1 as D, unverified against the DNA. CDR1 is LNHNV and CDR2 is YYDKDF in the germline V gene (reference sequence). Both ends counted, the CDR3 spans 13 residues.

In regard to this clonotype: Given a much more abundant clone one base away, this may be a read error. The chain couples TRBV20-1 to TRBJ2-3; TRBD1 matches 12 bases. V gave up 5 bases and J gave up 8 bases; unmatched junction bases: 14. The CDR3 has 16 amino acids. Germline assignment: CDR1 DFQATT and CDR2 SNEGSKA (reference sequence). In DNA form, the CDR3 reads TGCAGTGCTGGAGGGGGACAGGGGGCGAACAGGGGTACGCAGTATTTT. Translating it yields CSAGGGQGANRGTQYF.

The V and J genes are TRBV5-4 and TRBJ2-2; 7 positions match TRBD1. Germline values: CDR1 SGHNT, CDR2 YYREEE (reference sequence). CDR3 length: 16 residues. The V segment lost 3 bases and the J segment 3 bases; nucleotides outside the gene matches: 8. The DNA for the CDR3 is TGTGCCAGCAGCTCACCCCGGGACAGCTACACCGGGGAGCTGTTTTTT. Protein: CASSSPRDSYTGELFF.

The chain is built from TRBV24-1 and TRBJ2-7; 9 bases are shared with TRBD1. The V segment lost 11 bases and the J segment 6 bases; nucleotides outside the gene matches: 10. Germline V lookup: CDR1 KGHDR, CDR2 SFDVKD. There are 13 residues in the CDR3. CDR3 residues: CASNPGQGGEQYF. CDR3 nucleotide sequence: TGTGCCAGCAACCCGGGACAGGGTGGCGAGCAGTACTTC.

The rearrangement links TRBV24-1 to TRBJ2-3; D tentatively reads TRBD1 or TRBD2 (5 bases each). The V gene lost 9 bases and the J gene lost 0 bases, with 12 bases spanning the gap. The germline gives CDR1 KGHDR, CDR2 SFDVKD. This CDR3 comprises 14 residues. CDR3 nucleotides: TGTGCCACCCGGGGTAGACAGAGCACAGATACGCAGTATTTT. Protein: CATRGRQSTDTQYF.